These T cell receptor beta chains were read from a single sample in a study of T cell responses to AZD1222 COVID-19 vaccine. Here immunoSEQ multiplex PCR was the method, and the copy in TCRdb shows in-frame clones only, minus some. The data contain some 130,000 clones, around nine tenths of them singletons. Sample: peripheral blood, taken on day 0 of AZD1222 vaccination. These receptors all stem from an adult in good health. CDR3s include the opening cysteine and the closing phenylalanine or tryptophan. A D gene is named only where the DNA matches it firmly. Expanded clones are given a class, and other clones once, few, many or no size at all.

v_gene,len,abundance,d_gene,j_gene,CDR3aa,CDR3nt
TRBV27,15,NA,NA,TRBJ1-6,CASSLEQAPGSPLHF,TGTGCCAGCAGTTTAGAACAGGCCCCTGGTTCACCCCTCCACTTT
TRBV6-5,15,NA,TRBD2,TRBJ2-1,CASSRLAGLYNEQFF,TGTGCCAGCAGCAGACTAGCGGGGCTATACAATGAGCAGTTCTTC
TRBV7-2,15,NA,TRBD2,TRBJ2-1,CASSLASGAYNEQFF,TGTGCCAGCAGCTTAGCTAGCGGGGCGTACAATGAGCAGTTCTTC
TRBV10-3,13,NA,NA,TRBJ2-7,CAISGTQGGEQYF,TGTGCCATCAGTGGAACACAGGGTGGCGAGCAGTACTTC
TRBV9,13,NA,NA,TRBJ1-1,CASSVGFTTEAFF,TGTGCCAGCAGCGTAGGATTTACCACTGAAGCTTTCTTT
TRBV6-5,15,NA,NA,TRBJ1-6,CASSLQGHRGSPLHF,TGTGCCAGCAGTCTACAGGGCCATAGGGGCTCACCCCTCCACTTT
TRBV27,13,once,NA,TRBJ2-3,CASSLRPSDTQYF,TGTGCCAGCAGTTTGAGGCCGTCAGATACGCAGTATTTT
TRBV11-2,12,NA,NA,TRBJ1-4,CASSLGAGAMFF,TGTGCCAGCAGCTTAGGAGCCGGGGCCATGTTTTTT
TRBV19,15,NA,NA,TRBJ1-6,CASSLGQDSNSPLHF,TGTGCCAGTAGTTTGGGACAAGATTCAAATTCACCCCTCCACTTT
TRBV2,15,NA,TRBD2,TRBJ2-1,CASRARTSSYNEQFF,TGTGCCAGCAGGGCCCGGACTAGCTCGTACAATGAGCAGTTCTTC